The next 9 T cell receptor beta chains were all read from a single sample in a study of blood T cell repertoires in COVID-19. Produced via immunoSEQ multiplex PCR; TCRdb's table is partial and in-frame only. This sample has roughly 290,000 clones, with about 91% found just once. The specimen sequenced was peripheral blood. These receptors were taken from an older woman with acute or convalescent COVID-19.

This chain connects TRBV28 to TRBJ2-5; tentatively, D is TRBD2 (6 bases). Trimming removed 7 bases at V and 4 bases at J, with 22 bases between. CDR3 length: 16 amino acids. Germline V CDR1 and CDR2: MDHEN, SYDVKM. The CDR3 DNA reads TGTGCCAGCACCCCTCGGACTATAGAGGGTAGAGAGACCCAGTACTTC. It translates to CASTPRTIEGRETQYF.

The gene calls are TRBV28 and TRBJ1-1; D is uncertain. V was cut by 7 bases and J by 7 bases, with 16 bases left in between. CDR1 is MDHEN and CDR2 is SYDVKM in the germline V gene. The CDR3 runs 13 residues. This chain's CDR3 is CASKVQSGREAFF. In DNA, the CDR3 is TGTGCCAGCAAAGTGCAGTCTGGCCGTGAAGCTTTCTTT.

This clone appeared once. The V call is TRBV3-1 (or the pseudogene TRBV3-2), the J call TRBJ2-5; D is perhaps TRBD2 (6 bases). The CDR3 covers 15 residues. V was trimmed by 1 base and J by 2 bases, leaving 11 bases between them. CDR1 is LGHDT and CDR2 is YNNKEL in the germline V gene (reference sequence). The CDR3 here is CASSQGGTEQETQYF. CDR3 bases: TGTGCCAGCAGCCAAGGGGGGACTGAGCAAGAGACCCAGTACTTC.

This clone has just a few counts. DNA of the CDR3: TGTGCCAGCAGTCGTTCGGGACAGGGTGGGTATGGCTACACCTTC. Its protein product is CASSRSGQGGYGYTF. The rearrangement joins TRBV6-5 to TRBJ1-2; 9 bases agree with TRBD1. Trimming cost V 5 bases and J 5 bases; bases outside gene matches: 9. The CDR3 consists of 15 residues. Germline CDR1 is MNHEY and CDR2 is SVGAGI.

CDR3 protein: CASSLTARALSSQPQHF. The CDR3 bases are TGTGCCAGCAGTTTAACGGCCAGGGCCTTATCAAGCCAGCCCCAGCATTTT. The chain uses TRBV28 and TRBJ1-5; D is possibly TRBD1 (5 bases). V dropped 2 bases and J dropped 7 bases, with 21 bases sitting between them. Germline CDR1 MDHEN, CDR2 SYDVKM. The CDR3 loop spans 17 amino acids.

This clone appeared a single time. The chain employs TRBV28 and TRBJ1-1, with D uncertain. Trimming pared 5 bases from V and 4 bases from J, leaving 8 bases between. Per the germline V gene, CDR1 is MDHEN and CDR2 is SYDVKM. CDR3 length: 12 amino acids. The CDR3 region is CASSTRGTEAFF. In nucleotides, the CDR3 is TGTGCCAGCAGTACTCGGGGCACTGAAGCTTTCTTT.

This sequence joins TRBV7-2 and TRBJ1-4; D call uncertain. The CDR3 runs 14 residues. Germline V gives CDR1 SGHTA, CDR2 FQGNSA. Between the trimmed V and J ends, which lost 5 bases and 1 base, there was a span of 8 bases. CDR3 bases: TGTGCCAGCAGCCCCCGGGTAACTAATGAAAAACTGTTTTTT. Amino acid sequence: CASSPRVTNEKLFF.

This chain connects TRBV5-1 to TRBJ2-3, with 7 bases lining up with TRBD2. Germline values: CDR1 SGHRS, CDR2 YFSETQ. V gave up 5 bases and J gave up 2 bases; unmatched junction bases: 14. The CDR3 covers 17 residues. The CDR3 region is CASSYARAGVLTDTQYF. The CDR3 DNA is TGCGCCAGCAGTTATGCCCGGGCGGGGGTTCTCACAGATACGCAGTATTTT.

The chain joins TRBV29-1 to TRBJ1-4, with a tentative D call TRBD1 (5 bases). This CDR3 contains 12 residues. From germline, CDR1 is SQVTM and CDR2 ANQGSEA. V was clipped by 8 bases and J by 6 bases, with 13 bases between them. In DNA, the CDR3 is TGCAGCTGCCAGGGATTGGATGAAAAACTGTTTTTT. This encodes CSCQGLDEKLFF.